These 30 T cell receptor beta chains share one sample of origin, sequenced in a study of blood T cell repertoires in COVID-19. Sequencing used immunoSEQ multiplex PCR; TCRdb keeps in-frame clones, though not all of them. The table has 200,000 to 300,000 clones, around 88% seen once; the top ten hold 1.2%. The sequenced sample consisted of PBMCs or T cells enriched from blood (not recorded which). Receptors originate from a woman in her forties with acute COVID-19.

The J gene is TRBJ2-1, the V gene TRBV18, with TRBD1 identical over 8 bases. The V gene end was trimmed by 1 base and the J gene end by 6 bases; junction bases not matched to a gene: 8. CDR3 size: 16 residues. CDR1 is KGHSH and CDR2 is LQKENI in the germline V gene. The CDR3 spells CASSPQVGTGGNEQFF. Here the CDR3 DNA reads TGTGCCAGCTCACCACAGGTTGGGACAGGCGGCAATGAGCAGTTCTTC.

The rearrangement links TRBV19 to TRBJ2-1; D possibly corresponds to TRBD2 (5 bases). The CDR3 spans 13 residues. Germline CDR1 and CDR2: LNHDA and SQIVND (reference sequence). V was cut by 3 bases and J by 9 bases, with 12 bases left in between. This CDR3 is CASSIGGPGEQFF. The CDR3 nucleotides are TGTGCCAGTAGTATTGGAGGCCCCGGTGAGCAGTTCTTC.

This chain links TRBV27 with TRBJ2-4; 13 bases agree with TRBD2. V gave up 3 bases and J gave up 7 bases; unmatched junction bases: 3. The CDR3 has 15 residues. Germline assignment: CDR1 MNHEY and CDR2 SMNVEV (reference sequence). The CDR3 bases are TGTGCCAGCAGTTTGACTAGCGGGAGGAACAACATTCAGTACTTC. Protein sequence: CASSLTSGRNNIQYF.

The CDR3 DNA reads TGTGCCACCACCCGGAGCCTTAGTGAGCAGTACGTC. Its translation: CATTRSLSEQYV. The chain employs TRBV24-1 and TRBJ2-7, with D unresolved. The germline V gene has CDR1 KGHDR and CDR2 SFDVKD. The V gene lost 8 bases and the J gene lost 7 bases, with 14 bases spanning the gap. CDR3 length: 12 amino acids.

This chain uses TRBV12-3 or TRBV12-4 with TRBJ2-2, with TRBD2 as a possible D gene (5 bases). The CDR3 has 13 residues. The V gene lost 8 bases and the J gene lost 4 bases, with 11 bases spanning the gap. The CDR3 reads CASGIGSTGELFF. CDR3 DNA: TGTGCCAGCGGAATAGGGAGCACCGGGGAGCTGTTTTTT.

The V call is TRBV7-9, the J call TRBJ1-6, with D possibly matching TRBD1 (6 bases). The V gene's germline CDR1 is SEHNR and CDR2 FQNEAQ (reference sequence). The CDR3 runs 15 residues. Trimming left V 6 bases short and J 7 bases short, with 16 bases between. The CDR3 sequence: CASRDPQGPNSPLHF. CDR3 bases: TGTGCCAGCAGGGACCCACAGGGTCCAAATTCACCCCTCCACTTT.

The chain combines TRBV14 with TRBJ1-6; a possible D gene is TRBD1 (5 bases). CDR1 and CDR2 from the germline V gene are SGHDN and FVKESK. This CDR3 has 14 amino acids. The V end was cut by 2 bases, the J end by 7 bases, with 9 bases between. The CDR3 spells CASSQPGVNSPLHF. CDR3 coding DNA: TGTGCCAGCAGCCAACCGGGGGTAAATTCACCCCTCCACTTT.

The J gene is TRBJ2-7, the V gene TRBV21-1; TRBD2 is the table's D call, not checked against the DNA. TRBV21-1 corresponds to a pseudogene. The CDR3 covers 19 residues. The chain's CDR3 is CASSLHLGTSGRRTYEQYV. The CDR3 bases are TGTGCCAGCAGCTTACACCTAGGGACTAGCGGGAGAAGGACCTACGAGCAGTACGTC.

The rearrangement uses TRBV7-3 and TRBJ2-1; 10 bases line up with TRBD2. In germline, CDR1 is SGHTA, CDR2 FQGTGA. The V gene end was trimmed by 3 bases and the J gene end by 9 bases; junction bases not matched to a gene: 11. The CDR3 runs 16 residues. CDR3 in amino acids: CASSFWLAGDHSEQFF. In DNA, the CDR3 is TGTGCCAGCAGCTTTTGGCTAGCGGGAGATCATTCTGAGCAGTTCTTC.

The CDR3 nucleotides are TGTGCCAGCAGCTTAGGAGACAGCACAACTAATGAAAAACTGTTTTTT. Its translation: CASSLGDSTTNEKLFF. J is TRBJ1-4 and V is TRBV11-3; possible D gene TRBD1, 5 bases. Trimming pared 1 base from V and 0 bases from J, leaving 9 bases between. Looked up from germline, CDR1 is SGHNT and CDR2 is YENEEA. The CDR3 extends over 16 amino acids.

This chain connects TRBV7-9 to TRBJ2-7; 10 bases fit TRBD1. V lost 5 bases and J lost 4; bases outside the gene matches: 8. The length of the CDR3 is 15 residues. Germline CDR1 and CDR2: SEHNR and FQNEAQ (reference sequence). The CDR3 loop reads CASSPRGTGVYEQYF. The CDR3 region has the DNA TGTGCCAGCAGCCCTAGGGGGACAGGGGTGTACGAGCAGTACTTC.

The chain combines TRBV7-3 with TRBJ2-2; TRBD1 aligns across 8 bases. Germline values: CDR1 SGHTA, CDR2 FQGTGA. The CDR3 runs to 14 residues. V shed 5 bases and J 5 bases; nucleotides not matched to a gene: 4. The CDR3 sequence is CASSPQGATGELFF. As DNA, the CDR3 is TGTGCCAGCAGCCCCCAGGGGGCAACCGGGGAGCTGTTTTTT.

The J gene is TRBJ1-1, the V gene TRBV10-1, with 7 bases fitting TRBD1. The germline gives CDR1 WNHNN, CDR2 SYGVQD (reference sequence). This CDR3 is 12 amino acids long. V trimming: 5 bases; J trimming: 10 bases; junction bases outside the gene matches: 7. The chain's CDR3 is CASSRDRVVAFF. The DNA of the CDR3 is TGCGCCAGCAGTCGAGACAGGGTCGTAGCTTTCTTT.

CDR3 residues: CASSVALTGNTIYF. DNA for the CDR3: TGTGCCAGCAGCGTAGCCCTAACGGGAAACACCATATATTTT. The chain carries TRBV9 and TRBJ1-3; D is uncertain. Germline V gene lookup returns CDR1 SGDLS and CDR2 YYNGEE. The length of the CDR3 is 14 residues. V gave up 0 bases and J gave up 4 bases, with 8 bases separating them.

This clone was counted a single time. The chain has TRBV10-1 and TRBJ2-1, with 11 positions matching TRBD2. From germline, CDR1 is WNHNN and CDR2 SYGVQD (reference sequence). After removal of 1 base from V and 6 bases from J, the junction contained 8 bases not matched to a gene. The CDR3 is 17 residues long. CDR3 sequence: CASSELKSGTSGNEQFF. The CDR3 DNA sequence: TGCGCCAGCAGTGAGTTAAAGTCCGGGACTAGCGGCAATGAGCAGTTCTTC.

This clone came up a few times. The rearrangement joins TRBV10-3 to TRBJ2-1, with 9 bases identical to TRBD2. CDR1 is ENHRY and CDR2 is SYGVKD in the germline V gene. The V gene end was trimmed by 0 bases and the J gene end by 0 bases; junction bases not matched to a gene: 3. The CDR3 extends over 17 amino acids. CDR3 amino acids: CAISESVLAGSYNEQFF. The CDR3 nucleotides read TGTGCCATCAGTGAGTCAGTACTAGCGGGCTCCTACAATGAGCAGTTCTTC.

In nucleotides, the CDR3 is TGCGCCAGCAGCCAAGATGATCGGCCAGGGTGGAACACTGAAGCTTTCTTT. This sequence encodes CASSQDDRPGWNTEAFF. V is TRBV4-1 and J is TRBJ1-1, with a weak D call TRBD1 (5 bases). The CDR3 contains 17 residues. Germline V CDR1 and CDR2: MGHRA, YSYEKL. Trimming pared 0 bases from V and 1 base from J, leaving 15 bases between.

This clone was observed a few times. The rearrangement joins TRBV7-6 to TRBJ1-1, with D tentatively TRBD1 (6 bases). With 4 bases removed from V and 6 bases from J, the gap between germline ends came to 9 bases. The CDR3 sequence is 12 residues long. The germline gives CDR1 SGHVS, CDR2 FNYEAQ. The CDR3 DNA reads TGTGCCAGCAGCTCTACAGGGTCTGAAGCTTTCTTT. Amino acids: CASSSTGSEAFF.

This chain connects TRBV29-1 to TRBJ2-2; 11 bases align to TRBD2. With V trimmed by 4 bases and J by 6 bases, 4 bases remained unmatched. The CDR3 length is 14 residues. In germline, CDR1 is SQVTM, CDR2 ANQGSEA. This CDR3 is CSVGELAGAGELFF. DNA of the CDR3: TGCAGCGTTGGCGAACTAGCGGGAGCCGGGGAGCTGTTTTTT.

The J gene is TRBJ2-5, the V gene TRBV7-6, with TRBD2 identical over 7 bases. CDR1 SGHVS and CDR2 FNYEAQ come from the germline V gene. CDR3 length: 14 amino acids. J lost 2 bases, V lost 5 bases, and 5 bases had no gene match. The CDR3 DNA sequence: TGTGCCAGCAGCCCGCGGGGGAGACAAGAGACCCAGTACTTC. Amino acid sequence: CASSPRGRQETQYF.

The V gene is TRBV5-4, the J gene TRBJ2-7; 9 bases map to TRBD2. The CDR3 has 13 residues. The germline gives CDR1 SGHNT, CDR2 YYREEE (reference sequence). V dropped 5 bases and J dropped 4; count of bases not matched to a gene: 4. The CDR3 is CASRGAGGYEQYF. CDR3 DNA sequence: TGTGCCAGCAGAGGAGCGGGAGGTTACGAGCAGTACTTC.

The chain combines TRBV7-2 with TRBJ2-7; TRBD1 matches 7 bases. From germline, CDR1 is SGHTA and CDR2 FQGNSA. J was trimmed by 4 bases and V by 1 base; bases with no gene match: 4. The CDR3 extends over 14 amino acids. The CDR3 loop reads CASSLGGQLYEQYF. The CDR3 region has the DNA TGTGCCAGCAGCTTAGGGGGACAGCTGTACGAGCAGTACTTC. The full variable domain, rest sourced from reference TRBV7-2 and TRBJ2-7, is GAGVSQSPSNKVTEKGKDVELRCDPISGHTALYWYRQSLGQGLEFLIYFQGNSAPDKSGLPSDRFSAERTGGSVSTLTIQRTQQEDSAVYLCASSLGGQLYEQYFGPGTRLTVT.

This clone was counted a few times. The chain employs TRBV30 and TRBJ2-5; D not resolved. In germline, CDR1 is GTSNPN, CDR2 SVGIG (reference sequence). The CDR3 contains 11 residues. Trimming took off 4 bases at V and 5 bases at J, with 8 bases between the two ends. The CDR3 loop is CAWMGAETQYF. CDR3 nucleotides: TGTGCCTGGATGGGCGCGGAGACCCAGTACTTC.

The chain is built from TRBV28 and TRBJ1-1; D is ambiguous. The V end was cut by 5 bases, the J end by 4 bases, with 8 bases between. CDR1 and CDR2 from the germline V gene are MDHEN and SYDVKM. This CDR3 is built from 12 residues. CDR3 DNA: TGTGCCAGCAGTATACGGAGCACTGAAGCTTTCTTT. Encoded protein: CASSIRSTEAFF. Together with reference TRBV28 and TRBJ1-1, the CDR3 gives the full variable domain: DVKVTQSSRYLVKRTGEKVFLECVQDMDHENMFWYRQDPGLGLRLIYFSYDVKMKEKGDIPEGYSVSREKKERFSLILESASTNQTSMYLCASSIRSTEAFFGQGTRLTVV.

The chain uses TRBV6-5 and TRBJ2-7, with 8 bases identical to TRBD1. This CDR3 has 13 amino acids. Looked up from germline, CDR1 is MNHEY and CDR2 is SVGAGI. Losses at the gene ends were 4 bases for V and 4 bases for J; bases not matched to a gene: 3. The CDR3, as DNA: TGTGCCAGCAGTTGGAGGACAGGGTACGAGCAGTACGTC. Encoded protein: CASSWRTGYEQYV.

This chain joins TRBV7-9 and TRBJ1-2; 9 positions match TRBD1. The V and J ends lost 6 bases and 4 bases, in that order; junction bases with no gene match: 6. The CDR3 spans 14 residues. Germline CDR1 is SEHNR and CDR2 is FQNEAQ (reference sequence). The chain's CDR3 is CASSGGGQGYGYTF. The CDR3 nucleotides read TGTGCCAGCAGTGGAGGGGGACAGGGCTATGGCTACACCTTC.

The chain recombines TRBV2 with TRBJ2-2, with 7 bases fitting TRBD2. Germline V gene lookup returns CDR1 SNHLY and CDR2 FYNNEI. The CDR3 has 14 amino acids. V gave up 10 bases and J gave up 0 bases; unmatched junction bases: 5. The CDR3 reads CATSGLPNTGELFF. The CDR3 DNA follows: TGTGCCACCTCGGGACTACCGAACACCGGGGAGCTGTTTTTT.

The rearrangement links TRBV11-3 to TRBJ2-2, with 10 bases lining up with TRBD2. Germline CDR1 reads SGHNT; CDR2 reads YENEEA. Germline trimming cut 0 bases from V and 4 bases from J; bases unmatched to any gene: 5. This CDR3 is built from 17 residues. CDR3 amino acids: CASSLDLSGRATGELFF. Here the CDR3 DNA reads TGTGCCAGCAGCTTAGATCTAAGCGGGAGGGCCACCGGGGAGCTGTTTTTT.

This chain connects TRBV6-2 or TRBV6-3 to TRBJ1-4; a weak D match, TRBD1 (6 bases). Germline V gene lookup returns CDR1 MNHEY and CDR2 SVGEGT. The CDR3 loop spans 19 amino acids. V was shortened by 5 bases and J by 1 base, with 23 bases between the two germline ends. CDR3 sequence: CASSPITGMGIGTNEKLFF. The CDR3 coding sequence is TGTGCCAGCAGTCCCATAACAGGGATGGGAATCGGAACTAATGAAAAACTGTTTTTT.

This clone showed up just once. J is TRBJ2-5 and V is TRBV27, with TRBD2 as a possible D gene (7 bases). V was pared by 4 bases and J by 6 bases, with 15 bases between. Germline values: CDR1 MNHEY, CDR2 SMNVEV (reference sequence). CDR3 length: 14 amino acids. The CDR3 DNA reads as TGTGCCAGCAGTTCGGGGGGCTCAGTAAAGACCCAGTACTTC. Encoded protein: CASSSGGSVKTQYF.